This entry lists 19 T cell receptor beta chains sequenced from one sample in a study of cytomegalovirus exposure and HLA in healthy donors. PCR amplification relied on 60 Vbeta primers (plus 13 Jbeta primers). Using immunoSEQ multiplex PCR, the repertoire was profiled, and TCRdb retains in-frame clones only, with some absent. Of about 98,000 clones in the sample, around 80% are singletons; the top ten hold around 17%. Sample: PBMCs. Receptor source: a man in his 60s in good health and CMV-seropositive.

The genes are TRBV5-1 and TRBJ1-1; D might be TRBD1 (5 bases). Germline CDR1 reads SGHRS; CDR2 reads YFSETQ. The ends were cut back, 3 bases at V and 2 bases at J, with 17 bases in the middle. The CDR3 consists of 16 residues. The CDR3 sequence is CASSYGAGRVNTEAFF. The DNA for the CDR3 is TGCGCCAGCAGCTACGGGGCGGGGCGGGTAAACACTGAAGCTTTCTTT.

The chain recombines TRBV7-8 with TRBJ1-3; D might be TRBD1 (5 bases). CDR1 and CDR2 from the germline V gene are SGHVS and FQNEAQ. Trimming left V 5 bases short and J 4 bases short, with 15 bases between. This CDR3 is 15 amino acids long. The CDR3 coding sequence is TGTGCCAGCAGCCGGGGGGTACCTTCGGGAAACACCATATATTTT. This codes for CASSRGVPSGNTIYF.

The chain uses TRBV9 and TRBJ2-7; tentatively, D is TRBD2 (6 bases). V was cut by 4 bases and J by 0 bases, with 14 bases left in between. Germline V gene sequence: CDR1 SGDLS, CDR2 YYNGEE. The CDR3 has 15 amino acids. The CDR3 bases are TGTGCCAGCAGCAATTCCCCCGGGGGCTCCTACGAGCAGTACTTC. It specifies CASSNSPGGSYEQYF.

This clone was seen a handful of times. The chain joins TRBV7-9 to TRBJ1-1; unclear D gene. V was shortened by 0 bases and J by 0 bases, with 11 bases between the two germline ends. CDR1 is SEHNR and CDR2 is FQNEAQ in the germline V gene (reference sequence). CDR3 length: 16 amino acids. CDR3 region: CASSLAETGVNTEAFF. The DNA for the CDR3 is TGTGCCAGCAGCTTAGCCGAGACGGGAGTGAACACTGAAGCTTTCTTT.

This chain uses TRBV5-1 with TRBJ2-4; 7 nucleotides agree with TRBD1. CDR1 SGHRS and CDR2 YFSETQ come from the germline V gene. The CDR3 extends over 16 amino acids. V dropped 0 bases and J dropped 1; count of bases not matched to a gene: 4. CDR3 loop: CASSLDATGAKNIQYF. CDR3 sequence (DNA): TGCGCCAGCAGCTTGGATGCGACAGGGGCCAAAAACATTCAGTACTTC. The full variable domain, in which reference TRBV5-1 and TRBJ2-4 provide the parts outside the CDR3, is KAGVTQTPRYLIKTRGQQVTLSCSPISGHRSVSWYQQTPGQGLQFLFEYFSETQRNKGNFPGRFSGRQFSNSRSEMNVSTLELGDSALYLCASSLDATGAKNIQYFGAGTRLSVL.

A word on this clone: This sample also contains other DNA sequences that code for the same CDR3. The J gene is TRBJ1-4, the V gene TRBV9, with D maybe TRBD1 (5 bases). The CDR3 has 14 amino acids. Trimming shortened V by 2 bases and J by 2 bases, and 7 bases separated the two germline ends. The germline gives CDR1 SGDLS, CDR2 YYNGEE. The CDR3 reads CASSVGGTNEKLFF. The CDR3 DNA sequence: TGTGCCAGCAGCGTTGGGGGGACTAATGAAAAACTGTTTTTT. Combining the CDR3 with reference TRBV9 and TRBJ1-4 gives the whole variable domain DSGVTQTPKHLITATGQRVTLRCSPRSGDLSVYWYQQSLDQGLQFLIQYYNGEERAKGNILERFSAQQFPDLHSELNLSSLELGDSALYFCASSVGGTNEKLFFGSGTQLSVL.

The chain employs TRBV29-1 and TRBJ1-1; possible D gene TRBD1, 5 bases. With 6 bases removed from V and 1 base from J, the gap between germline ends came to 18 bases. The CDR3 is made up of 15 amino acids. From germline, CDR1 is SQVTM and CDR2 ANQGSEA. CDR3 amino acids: CSVRHKAGTNTEAFF. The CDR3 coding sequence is TGCAGCGTCCGACACAAGGCGGGGACGAACACTGAAGCTTTCTTT.

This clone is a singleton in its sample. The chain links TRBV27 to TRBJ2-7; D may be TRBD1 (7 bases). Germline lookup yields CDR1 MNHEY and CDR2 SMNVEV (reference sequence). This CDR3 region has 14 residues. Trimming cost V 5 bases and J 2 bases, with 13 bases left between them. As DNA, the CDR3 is TGTGCCAGCAGTAAAGTCAGGGGGGCCTACGAGCAGTACTTC. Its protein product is CASSKVRGAYEQYF.

CDR3 region: CASPLKGGPICDTQYF. The CDR3 region has the DNA TGTGCCAGCCCCCTAAAGGGGGGGCCGATTTGTGATACGCAGTATTTT. This chain links TRBV27 with TRBJ2-3, with D possibly matching TRBD2 (7 bases). The germline CDR1 and CDR2 sequences are MNHEY and SMNVEV (reference sequence). V lost 8 bases and J 6 bases, leaving 24 bases between the germline ends. This CDR3 contains 16 residues.

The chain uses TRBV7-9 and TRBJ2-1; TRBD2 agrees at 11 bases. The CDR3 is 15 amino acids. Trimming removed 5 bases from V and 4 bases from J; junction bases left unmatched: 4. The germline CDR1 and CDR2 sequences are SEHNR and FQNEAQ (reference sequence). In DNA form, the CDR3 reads TGTGCCAGCAGCCTAACTAGCGGGGGATACAATGAGCAGTTCTTC. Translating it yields CASSLTSGGYNEQFF. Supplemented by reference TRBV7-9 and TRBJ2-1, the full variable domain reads DTGVSQNPRHKITKRGQNVTFRCDPISEHNRLYWYRQTLGQGPEFLTYFQNEAQLEKSRLLSDRFSAERPKGSFSTLEIQRTEQGDSAMYLCASSLTSGGYNEQFFGPGTRLTVL.

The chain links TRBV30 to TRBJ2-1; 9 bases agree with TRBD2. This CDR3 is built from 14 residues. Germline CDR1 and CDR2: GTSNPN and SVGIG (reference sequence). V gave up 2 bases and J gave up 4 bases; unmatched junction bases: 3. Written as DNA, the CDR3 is TGTGCCTGGAGTAAAAGCGGGGGGTACAATGAGCAGTTCTTC. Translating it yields CAWSKSGGYNEQFF.

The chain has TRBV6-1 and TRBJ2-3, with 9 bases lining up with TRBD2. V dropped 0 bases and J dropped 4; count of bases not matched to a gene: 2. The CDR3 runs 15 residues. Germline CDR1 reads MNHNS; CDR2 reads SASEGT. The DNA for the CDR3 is TGTGCCAGCAGTGAAGCGCGGGGGGGCTCAGATACGCAGTATTTT. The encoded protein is CASSEARGGSDTQYF.

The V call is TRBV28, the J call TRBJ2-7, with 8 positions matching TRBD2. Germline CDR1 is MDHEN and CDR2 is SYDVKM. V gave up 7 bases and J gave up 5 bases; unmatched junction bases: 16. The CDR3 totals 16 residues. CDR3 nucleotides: TGTGCCAGCATTGGGCGGGGGGCTCCTAGATTCCACGAGCAGTACTTC. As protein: CASIGRGAPRFHEQYF.

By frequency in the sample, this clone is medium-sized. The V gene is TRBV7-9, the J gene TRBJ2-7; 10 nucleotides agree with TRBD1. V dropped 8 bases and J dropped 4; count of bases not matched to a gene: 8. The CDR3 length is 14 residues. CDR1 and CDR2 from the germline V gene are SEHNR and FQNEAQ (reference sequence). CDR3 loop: CASGPGGQGYEQYF. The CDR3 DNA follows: TGTGCCAGCGGCCCGGGGGGACAGGGGTACGAGCAGTACTTC.

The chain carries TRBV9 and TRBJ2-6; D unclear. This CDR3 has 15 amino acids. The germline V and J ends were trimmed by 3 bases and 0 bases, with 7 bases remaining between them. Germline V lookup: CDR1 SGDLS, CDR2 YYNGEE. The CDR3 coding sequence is TGTGCCAGCAGCGGAGTTATCTCTGGGGCCAACGTCCTGACTTTC. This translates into CASSGVISGANVLTF.

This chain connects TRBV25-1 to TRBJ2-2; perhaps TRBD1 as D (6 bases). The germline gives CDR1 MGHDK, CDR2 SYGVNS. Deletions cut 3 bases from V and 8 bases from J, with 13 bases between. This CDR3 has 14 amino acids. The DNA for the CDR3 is TGTGCCAGCAGTGATCTTGGGGGCGGAGGGGAGCTGTTTTTT. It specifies CASSDLGGGGELFF.

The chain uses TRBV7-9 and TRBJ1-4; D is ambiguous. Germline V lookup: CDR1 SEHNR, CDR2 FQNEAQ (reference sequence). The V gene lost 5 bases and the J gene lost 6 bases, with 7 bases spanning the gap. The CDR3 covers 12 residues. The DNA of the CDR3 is TGTGCCAGCAGCCCCCCCGATGAAAAACTGTTTTTT. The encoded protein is CASSPPDEKLFF.

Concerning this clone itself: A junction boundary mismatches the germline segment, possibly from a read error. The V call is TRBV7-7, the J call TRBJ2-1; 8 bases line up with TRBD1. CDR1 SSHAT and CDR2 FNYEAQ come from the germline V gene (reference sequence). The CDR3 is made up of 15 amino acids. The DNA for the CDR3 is TGTGCTAGCAGCCCACAGGGGGGCTCCTACAATGAGCAGTTCTTC. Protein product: CASSPQGGSYNEQFF.

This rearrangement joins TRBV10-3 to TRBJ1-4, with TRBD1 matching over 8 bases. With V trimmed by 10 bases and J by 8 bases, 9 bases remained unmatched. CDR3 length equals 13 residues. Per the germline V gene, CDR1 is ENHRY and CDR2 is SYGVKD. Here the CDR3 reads CATGTGLREKLFF. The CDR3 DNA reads TGTGCCACCGGGACAGGACTGCGCGAAAAACTGTTTTTT.